This T cell receptor (beta chain) was sequenced during a study of cytomegalovirus exposure and HLA in healthy donors. 60 Vbeta and 13 Jbeta primers were used in PCR. The table came from immunoSEQ multiplex PCR; TCRdb's copy has only in-frame clones and leaves some out. The table has roughly 18,000 clones, 75% seen once; the top ten hold roughly 3.5%. General observations from the study: Most TCR sequences proved rare, with some public TCRs found in many donors.

V was shortened by 4 bases and J by 0 bases, with 10 bases between the two germline ends. The germline gives CDR1 GTSNPN, CDR2 SVGIG (reference sequence). CDR3 length: 15 residues. As for this clone: Its specificity is not known.

Sequencing input: PBMCs. This chain joins TRBV30 and TRBJ1-6; D remains ambiguous. The TCR originated in a man younger than 35 in good health and CMV-seronegative. The CDR3 here is CAWTGPSSYNSPLHF. The DNA of the CDR3 is TGTGCCTGGACAGGCCCGAGCTCCTATAATTCACCCCTCCACTTT.